This entry lists 29 T cell receptor beta chains sequenced from one sample in a study of cytomegalovirus exposure and HLA in healthy donors. The PCR was carried out with 60 Vbeta primers and 13 Jbeta primers. Assay used: immunoSEQ multiplex PCR; TCRdb lists only in-frame clones, some missing. The data hold about 70,000 clones, with around 68% observed a single time. Specimen: PBMCs. The receptors were gathered from a woman aged 30 to 39 in good health and CMV-seronegative.

This clone appeared a single time. The V gene is TRBV5-4, the J gene TRBJ2-1, with 9 bases lining up with TRBD1. V dropped 4 bases and J dropped 8; count of bases not matched to a gene: 10. From germline, CDR1 is SGHNT and CDR2 YYREEE (reference sequence). The CDR3 has 15 amino acids. CDR3 sequence (DNA): TGTGCCAGCAGCCGTCCGGGACAGGGTACAGATGAGCAGTTCTTC. Its protein product is CASSRPGQGTDEQFF.

The chain is built from TRBV19 and TRBJ2-5; TRBD2 agrees at 7 bases. In germline, CDR1 is LNHDA, CDR2 SQIVND (reference sequence). The V and J ends lost 1 base and 1 base, in that order; junction bases with no gene match: 6. The CDR3 sequence is 16 residues long. The CDR3: CASSIGGDYLQETQYF. CDR3 nucleotide sequence: TGTGCCAGTAGTATAGGGGGGGACTACCTCCAAGAGACCCAGTACTTC.

As regards this clone: Other nucleotide sequences from this sample produce the same CDR3. The V gene is TRBV6-6, the J gene TRBJ2-1, with D possibly being TRBD1 (5 bases). CDR1 MNHNY and CDR2 SVGAGI come from the germline V gene (reference sequence). This CDR3 comprises 14 residues. V was cut by 0 bases and J by 9 bases, with 12 bases left in between. The CDR3 loop is CASSYSDKRGEQFF. DNA of the CDR3: TGTGCCAGCAGTTACTCGGACAAACGCGGTGAGCAGTTCTTC.

This chain uses TRBV7-6 with TRBJ2-2; D call uncertain. V was pared by 5 bases and J by 0 bases, with 4 bases between. The germline gives CDR1 SGHVS, CDR2 FNYEAQ. CDR3 size: 13 residues. The chain's CDR3 is CASSVSNTGELFF. The CDR3 coding sequence is TGTGCCAGCAGCGTATCGAACACCGGGGAGCTGTTTTTT. Drawing the rest from reference TRBV7-6 and TRBJ2-2, the complete variable domain is GAGVSQSPRYKVTKRGQDVALRCDPISGHVSLYWYRQALGQGPEFLTYFNYEAQQDKSGLPNDRFSAERPEGSISTLTIQRTEQRDSAMYRCASSVSNTGELFFGEGSRLTVL.

This clone was seen a few times. This chain connects TRBV6-5 to TRBJ1-6, with 7 positions matching TRBD1. Per germline, CDR1 MNHEY and CDR2 SVGAGI. There are 15 residues in the CDR3. V shed 2 bases, J shed 9 bases, and the junction held 7 bases outside the gene matches. CDR3 DNA sequence: TGTGCCAGCAGTTACGAGGGGGCGGCTGGTTCACCCCTCCACTTT. This translates into CASSYEGAAGSPLHF.

The chain carries TRBV18 and TRBJ1-3; D remains unclear. Germline CDR1 reads KGHSH; CDR2 reads LQKENI. The CDR3 runs to 16 residues. V gave up 0 bases and J gave up 3 bases, with 12 bases separating them. The CDR3 DNA reads as TGTGCCAGCTCACCACCGGGAGTGCTTAGTGGAAACACCATATATTTT. As protein: CASSPPGVLSGNTIYF.

This rearrangement joins TRBV7-2 to TRBJ2-3; 8 bases are shared with TRBD1. V shed 4 bases, J shed 4 bases, and the junction held 4 bases outside the gene matches. CDR1 SGHTA and CDR2 FQGNSA come from the germline V gene. CDR3 length: 14 residues. CDR3 sequence (DNA): TGTGCCAGCAGCTACAGGGGGGCCGCAGATACGCAGTATTTT. This encodes CASSYRGAADTQYF.

Concerning this clone itself: Other DNA variants within this sample encode the same CDR3. V gene TRBV5-1 combines with J gene TRBJ1-1, with D tentatively TRBD1 (6 bases). Germline CDR1 and CDR2: SGHRS and YFSETQ. The CDR3 contains 13 residues. V was shortened by 5 bases and J by 3 bases, with 11 bases between the two germline ends. The CDR3 loop is CASSPTGYTEAFF. CDR3 bases: TGCGCCAGCAGTCCCACAGGGTACACTGAAGCTTTCTTT.

This clone was counted a few times. The rearrangement joins TRBV7-9 to TRBJ2-3; perhaps TRBD2 as D (7 bases). Deletions cut 0 bases from V and 4 bases from J, with 20 bases between. The CDR3 is 18 amino acids. Germline CDR1 and CDR2: SEHNR and FQNEAQ (reference sequence). In DNA form, the CDR3 reads TGTGCCAGCAGCTTAGCCCGGCGGGGGCCCTTCCTCGCAGATACGCAGTATTTT. Its translation: CASSLARRGPFLADTQYF.

The V and J genes are TRBV29-1 and TRBJ2-1; D uncertain. Trimming left V 5 bases short and J 6 bases short, with 8 bases between. The CDR3 has 11 amino acids. Germline assignment: CDR1 SQVTM and CDR2 ANQGSEA. The CDR3: CSVPAFNEQFF. The CDR3 nucleotides are TGCAGCGTTCCAGCGTTCAATGAGCAGTTCTTC.

The V and J genes are TRBV4-1 and TRBJ1-4; 7 bases match TRBD1. J was trimmed by 0 bases and V by 6 bases; bases with no gene match: 4. Germline V gene data show CDR1 as MGHRA and CDR2 as YSYEKL. This CDR3 has 15 residues. CDR3 residues: CASSRGTATNEKLFF. The CDR3 region has the DNA TGCGCCAGCAGTCGAGGGACAGCAACTAATGAAAAACTGTTTTTT.

The chain links TRBV7-6 to TRBJ2-3; no reliable D call. Between the trimmed V and J ends, which lost 5 bases and 6 bases, there was a span of 21 bases. CDR1 and CDR2 (germline): SGHVS, FNYEAQ. The CDR3 has 16 amino acids. The CDR3 sequence is CASSPGVPLVSDTQYF. The CDR3 region has the DNA TGTGCCAGCAGCCCCGGAGTGCCCCTAGTCTCCGATACGCAGTATTTT.

CDR3 bases: TGTGCCAGCAGTGGAGACAGGCTTAAGGGGGCTTTCTTT. Protein: CASSGDRLKGAFF. The V call is TRBV6-1, the J call TRBJ1-1; a possible D gene is TRBD1 (6 bases). CDR3 length equals 13 residues. Trimming shortened V by 4 bases and J by 11 bases, and 17 bases separated the two germline ends. Germline V gene lookup returns CDR1 MNHNS and CDR2 SASEGT.

The chain employs TRBV5-4 and TRBJ2-1, with 10 nucleotides matching TRBD2. V lost 2 bases and J lost 5; bases outside the gene matches: 4. The CDR3 covers 15 residues. Germline values: CDR1 SGHNT, CDR2 YYREEE (reference sequence). CDR3 in DNA: TGTGCCAGCAGCTTCCCTAGCGGGGGTGACAATGAGCAGTTCTTC. Protein sequence: CASSFPSGGDNEQFF.

The chain links TRBV6-5 to TRBJ2-7; perhaps TRBD1 as D (6 bases). From germline, CDR1 is MNHEY and CDR2 SVGAGI. V was trimmed by 6 bases and J by 2 bases, leaving 14 bases between them. The CDR3 consists of 14 residues. The CDR3: CASSQTGSAYEQYF. CDR3 bases: TGTGCCAGCAGCCAGACAGGTTCGGCCTACGAGCAGTACTTC.

The rearrangement uses TRBV5-1 and TRBJ1-1; TRBD1 aligns across 9 bases. The junction had 7 bases not matched to a gene; V was cut back by 4 bases and J by 0 bases. The length of the CDR3 is 16 residues. The germline gives CDR1 SGHRS, CDR2 YFSETQ. In nucleotides, the CDR3 is TGCGCCAGCAGCCCAAGGACAGGGGCGATGAACACTGAAGCTTTCTTT. Amino acid sequence: CASSPRTGAMNTEAFF.

The chain combines TRBV6-5 with TRBJ2-7; 8 bases fit TRBD2. The CDR3 extends over 12 amino acids. Trimming took 10 bases from V and 1 from J; bases not matched to a gene: 3. Per germline, CDR1 MNHEY and CDR2 SVGAGI. DNA of the CDR3: TGTGCCACTTCGGGGGGGTCCTACGAGCAGTACTTC. This codes for CATSGGSYEQYF.

The V gene is TRBV7-9, the J gene TRBJ2-5; possible D gene TRBD2, 6 bases. Germline assignment: CDR1 SEHNR and CDR2 FQNEAQ (reference sequence). Trimming took 1 base from V and 5 from J, leaving 11 bases between them. This CDR3 contains 14 residues. CDR3 nucleotide sequence: TGTGCCAGCAGCTTAGTGACTAGTGGGGAGACCCAGTACTTC. This gives the protein CASSLVTSGETQYF.

DNA for the CDR3: TGCGCCAGCAGCCTCGTACAGGGGTTCGGAAACACCATATATTTT. This gives the protein CASSLVQGFGNTIYF. The chain links TRBV4-1 to TRBJ1-3; TRBD1 agrees at 7 bases. Germline CDR1 reads MGHRA; CDR2 reads YSYEKL. The CDR3 length is 15 residues. J gave up 4 bases and V 4 bases, and 7 bases lay outside the gene matches.

This chain connects TRBV15 to TRBJ2-1, with 9 bases lining up with TRBD1. Trimming at V came to 3 bases and at J to 1 base, leaving 4 bases not matched to a gene. The CDR3 is 16 amino acids. Germline lookup yields CDR1 LNHNV and CDR2 YYDKDF (reference sequence). The CDR3 loop is CATSRGTGWSYNEQFF. The CDR3 bases are TGTGCCACCAGCAGGGGGACAGGGTGGTCCTACAATGAGCAGTTCTTC.

The chain recombines TRBV6-4 with TRBJ2-3; 9 bases are shared with TRBD1. V was clipped by 3 bases and J by 5 bases; unmatched bases: 3. This CDR3 spans 14 amino acids. Germline CDR1 is MRHNA and CDR2 is SNTAGT. CDR3 region: CASSEQGAEDTQYF. DNA for the CDR3: TGTGCCAGCAGTGAACAGGGGGCGGAAGATACGCAGTATTTT.

This clone has a handful of counts. The junction shows a germline mismatch at one end, possibly a read error. V gene TRBV14 combines with J gene TRBJ1-1; tentative D call: TRBD1 (6 bases). CDR1 SGHDN and CDR2 FVKESK come from the germline V gene. The CDR3 runs to 16 residues. The CDR3 DNA follows: TGTGCCAGCAGCCAGGGGGGGAACAGGGTGAAGACTGAAGCTTTCTTT. Translating gives CASSQGGNRVKTEAFF.

The rearrangement joins TRBV6-5 to TRBJ1-2; tentative D call: TRBD1 (6 bases). Germline CDR1 reads MNHEY; CDR2 reads SVGAGI. V was trimmed by 6 bases and J by 4 bases, leaving 18 bases between them. The CDR3 length is 15 residues. The CDR3 DNA is TGTGCCAGCAGCAAAAGGGACACCTTGGCCTATGGCTACACCTTC. This sequence encodes CASSKRDTLAYGYTF.

CDR3 region: CASSQDQARERGYTF. The CDR3 DNA reads TGTGCCAGCAGCCAAGATCAGGCCAGGGAAAGAGGCTACACCTTC. The chain is built from TRBV4-2 and TRBJ1-2, with D maybe TRBD1 (5 bases). The V gene lost 0 bases and the J gene lost 8 bases, with 16 bases spanning the gap. The germline V gene encodes CDR1 LGHNA and CDR2 YNFKEQ. The CDR3 totals 15 residues.

This clone was recorded only once. V gene TRBV30 combines with J gene TRBJ2-3; TRBD1 might be the D (6 bases). V lost 4 bases to trimming and J lost 4 bases, with 9 bases between them. Germline V gene lookup returns CDR1 GTSNPN and CDR2 SVGIG (reference sequence). This CDR3 has 12 amino acids. CDR3 bases: TGTGCCTGGAATACAGGGCCAGATACGCAGTATTTT. Its translation is CAWNTGPDTQYF.

This clone was detected a few times. V is TRBV7-7 and J is TRBJ2-1, with a weak D call TRBD1 (6 bases). V dropped 1 base and J dropped 8 bases, with 9 bases sitting between them. The CDR3 runs 13 residues. Germline CDR1 and CDR2: SSHAT and FNYEAQ (reference sequence). This CDR3 reads CASSLEGVDEQFF. CDR3 coding DNA: TGTGCCAGCAGCTTAGAGGGGGTGGATGAGCAGTTCTTC.

The rearrangement joins TRBV12-2 to TRBJ1-1; the table's D call, TRBD1, has no DNA check behind it. TRBV12-2 is recorded as a pseudogene. The CDR3 is 13 amino acids. The CDR3 spells CASRFRVHTEAFF. In nucleotides, the CDR3 is TGTGCAAGTCGCTTCAGGGTACACACTGAAGCTTTCTTT.

The chain combines TRBV20-1 with TRBJ2-1; D is unclear. Trimming cost V 3 bases and J 3 bases, with 3 bases left between them. There are 11 residues in the CDR3. Germline-derived CDR1 and CDR2 are DFQATT and SNEGSKA (reference sequence). The CDR3 DNA is TGCAGTGCTAGCGTCTACAATGAGCAGTTCTTC. Its protein is CSASVYNEQFF.

The rearrangement links TRBV4-3 to TRBJ2-3; D unclear. Between the trimmed V and J ends, which lost 5 bases and 4 bases, there was a span of 7 bases. The CDR3 extends over 12 amino acids. CDR1 is LGHNA, CDR2 YSLEER, per germline. The CDR3, as DNA: TGCGCCAGCAGCTCTCGCGCAGATACGCAGTATTTT. Translating it yields CASSSRADTQYF.